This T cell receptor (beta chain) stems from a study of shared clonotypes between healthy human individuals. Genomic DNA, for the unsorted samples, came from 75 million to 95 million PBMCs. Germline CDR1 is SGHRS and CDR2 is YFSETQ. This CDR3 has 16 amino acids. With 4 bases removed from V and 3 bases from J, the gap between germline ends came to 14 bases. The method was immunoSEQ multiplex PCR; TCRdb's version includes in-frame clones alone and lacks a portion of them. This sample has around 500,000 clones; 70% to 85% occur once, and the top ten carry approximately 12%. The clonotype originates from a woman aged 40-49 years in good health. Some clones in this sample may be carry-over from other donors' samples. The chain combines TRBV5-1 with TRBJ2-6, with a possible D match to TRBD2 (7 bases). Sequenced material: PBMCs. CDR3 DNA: TGCGCCAGCAGCCTGTCGGGGGGCAGTGGGGCCAACGTCCTGACTTTC. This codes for CASSLSGGSGANVLTF.